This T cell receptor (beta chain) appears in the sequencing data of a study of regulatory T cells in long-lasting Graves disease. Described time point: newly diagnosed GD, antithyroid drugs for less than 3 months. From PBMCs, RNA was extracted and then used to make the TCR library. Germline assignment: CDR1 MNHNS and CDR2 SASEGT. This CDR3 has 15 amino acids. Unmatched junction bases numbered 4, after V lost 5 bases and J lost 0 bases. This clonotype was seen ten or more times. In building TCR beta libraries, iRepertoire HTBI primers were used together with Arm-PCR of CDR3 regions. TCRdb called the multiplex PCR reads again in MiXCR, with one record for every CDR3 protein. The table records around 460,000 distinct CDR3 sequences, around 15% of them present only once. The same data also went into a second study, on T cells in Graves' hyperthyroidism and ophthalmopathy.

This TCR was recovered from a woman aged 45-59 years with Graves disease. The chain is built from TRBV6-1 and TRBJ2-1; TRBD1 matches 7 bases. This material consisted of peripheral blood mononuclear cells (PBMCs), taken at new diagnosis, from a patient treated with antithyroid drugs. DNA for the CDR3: TGTGCCAGCAGTATACAGGGGAACTCCTACAATGAGCAGTTCTTC. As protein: CASSIQGNSYNEQFF.